This passage covers 27 T cell receptor beta chains from one sample sequenced in a study of blood T cell repertoires in COVID-19. Only in-frame clones appear in the TCRdb table, and some are missing; sequencing was by immunoSEQ multiplex PCR. The table has nearly 90,000 clones, 80% to 90% seen once. Sample: peripheral blood. The receptor source for this set is a man older than 75 with acute or convalescent COVID-19.

The chain links TRBV3-1 (or the pseudogene TRBV3-2) to TRBJ2-5, with 9 bases matching TRBD1. With V trimmed by 3 bases and J by 3 bases, 5 bases remained unmatched. Germline V lookup: CDR1 LGHDT, CDR2 YNNKEL (reference sequence). The CDR3 extends over 15 amino acids. In DNA form, the CDR3 reads TGTGCCAGCAGCCAGTGGACAGGGGAGAAAGAGACCCAGTACTTC. It is translated as CASSQWTGEKETQYF.

This chain joins TRBV19 and TRBJ1-1, with TRBD1 identical over 10 bases. This CDR3 contains 14 residues. From germline, CDR1 is LNHDA and CDR2 SQIVND (reference sequence). V lost 5 bases and J lost 6; bases outside the gene matches: 6. For the CDR3, the DNA is TGTGCCAGTAGTGACCGAGGACAGGGGGCTGAAGCTTTCTTT. Protein product: CASSDRGQGAEAFF.

The rearrangement joins TRBV12-5 to TRBJ2-7; 8 nucleotides line up with TRBD2. V lost 1 base to trimming and J lost 0 bases; unmatched junction nucleotides: 8. CDR1 LGHNT and CDR2 FRNRAP come from the germline V gene. There are 17 residues in the CDR3. CDR3 coding DNA: TGTGCTAGTGGTTTGGGTATAGCGGGGCCCAGCTCCTACGAGCAGTACTTC. Residues: CASGLGIAGPSSYEQYF. Supplemented by reference TRBV12-5 and TRBJ2-7, the full variable domain reads DARVTQTPRHKVTEMGQEVTMRCQPILGHNTVFWYRQTMMQGLELLAYFRNRAPLDDSGMPKDRFSAEMPDATLATLKIQPSEPRDSAVYFCASGLGIAGPSSYEQYFGPGTRLTVT.

The gene calls are TRBV10-3 and TRBJ1-2; the D gene is possibly TRBD1 (6 bases). The CDR3 is 13 residues long. The germline V gene encodes CDR1 ENHRY and CDR2 SYGVKD. The ends were cut back, 6 bases at V and 1 base at J, with 9 bases in the middle. The CDR3 sequence is CAISPRGNYGYTF. CDR3 in DNA: TGTGCCATCAGCCCCAGGGGTAACTATGGCTACACCTTC.

V is TRBV19 and J is TRBJ2-5, with 8 positions matching TRBD1. In germline, CDR1 is LNHDA, CDR2 SQIVND (reference sequence). Trimming took 5 bases from V and 5 from J; bases not matched to a gene: 10. This CDR3 has 15 residues. CDR3 sequence (DNA): TGTGCCAGTAGTGCCGGACAGGGTTTTGGGGAGACCCAGTACTTC. It encodes CASSAGQGFGETQYF.

The V and J genes are TRBV28 and TRBJ2-7; D is unresolved. The CDR3 loop spans 12 amino acids. V lost 4 bases and J lost 7, with 11 bases in between. Germline V CDR1 and CDR2: MDHEN, SYDVKM. The CDR3 sequence is CASSSRKEEQYF. Here the CDR3 DNA reads TGTGCCAGCAGTTCCCGCAAGGAGGAGCAGTACTTC.

The gene calls are TRBV6-5 and TRBJ2-1, with 11 bases identical to TRBD2. CDR1 MNHEY and CDR2 SVGAGI come from the germline V gene. V trimming: 6 bases; J trimming: 4 bases; junction bases outside the gene matches: 5. The CDR3 has 15 residues. The CDR3 is CASRALAGAYNEQFF. The CDR3 coding sequence is TGTGCCAGCAGGGCACTAGCGGGGGCGTACAATGAGCAGTTCTTC.

In its sample, this clone was seen a few times. J is TRBJ2-5 and V is TRBV15, with D possibly matching TRBD2 (6 bases). The CDR3 covers 14 residues. Deletions cut 0 bases from V and 6 bases from J, with 11 bases between. The germline V gene encodes CDR1 LNHNV and CDR2 YYDKDF (reference sequence). The CDR3 DNA reads as TGTGCCACCAGCAGAGATCGGGGGACGAAGACCCAGTACTTC. Its protein product is CATSRDRGTKTQYF.

The chain uses TRBV18 and TRBJ1-4; no clear D gene. CDR1 is KGHSH and CDR2 is LQKENI in the germline V gene. The CDR3 loop spans 15 amino acids. The ends were cut back, 3 bases at V and 4 bases at J, with 12 bases in the middle. The CDR3 coding sequence is TGTGCCAGCTCACCCAGGTCTGACGATAATGAAAAACTGTTTTTT. Its translation: CASSPRSDDNEKLFF.

This clone has only a few counts. The CDR3 bases are TGTGCCAGCAGCCACCGGGGCCGGGGGGCCGGTTATGGCTACACCTTC. Its translation is CASSHRGRGAGYGYTF. This chain links TRBV7-6 with TRBJ1-2; D is possibly TRBD1 (6 bases). Per the germline V gene, CDR1 is SGHVS and CDR2 is FNYEAQ. V lost 5 bases and J lost 5, with 21 bases in between. The CDR3 is 16 amino acids.

The CDR3 nucleotides are TGCGCCAGCAGCTTGGGTGGACTAGCGGGCTTTAGCAATGAGCAGTTCTTC. This gives the protein CASSLGGLAGFSNEQFF. The J gene is TRBJ2-1, the V gene TRBV5-1; 11 bases align to TRBD2. The CDR3 runs to 17 residues. The J segment lost 6 bases and the V segment lost 0 bases, leaving 8 bases of the junction unmatched. Germline CDR1 is SGHRS and CDR2 is YFSETQ.

The J gene is TRBJ1-5, the V gene TRBV15; D is unresolved. The germline V gene encodes CDR1 LNHNV and CDR2 YYDKDF (reference sequence). The CDR3 is 15 amino acids. With 1 base removed from V and 3 bases from J, the gap between germline ends came to 10 bases. The CDR3 sequence: CATSRVTGNNQPQHF. Here the CDR3 DNA reads TGTGCCACCAGCAGAGTAACGGGGAACAATCAGCCCCAGCATTTT.

The rearrangement links TRBV2 to TRBJ1-5; D is undetermined. Trimming cost V 5 bases and J 3 bases, with 11 bases left between them. Germline V lookup: CDR1 SNHLY, CDR2 FYNNEI. This CDR3 contains 14 residues. CDR3 bases: TGTGCCAGCAGTCGGGAATCGGTCAATCAGCCCCAGCATTTT. Translation gives CASSRESVNQPQHF.

The chain couples TRBV2 to TRBJ1-5; D gene unclear. Per the germline V gene, CDR1 is SNHLY and CDR2 is FYNNEI. V shed 3 bases and J shed 7 bases, with 13 bases lying between them. The CDR3 contains 14 residues. In DNA form, the CDR3 reads TGTGCCAGCAGTGATGCGGGCTTTGAGCAGCCCCAGCATTTT. It codes for CASSDAGFEQPQHF.

This rearrangement joins TRBV19 to TRBJ2-2; maybe TRBD2 (6 bases). V shed 6 bases and J shed 5 bases, with 16 bases lying between them. Germline V lookup: CDR1 LNHDA, CDR2 SQIVND (reference sequence). The CDR3 sequence is 15 residues long. This CDR3 reads CASSLSGLATGELFF. In DNA, the CDR3 is TGTGCCAGTAGCTTGTCTGGCCTAGCGACCGGGGAGCTGTTTTTT.

The chain carries TRBV9 and TRBJ2-7; 7 bases match TRBD2. There are 14 residues in the CDR3. Germline trimming cut 4 bases from V and 2 bases from J; bases unmatched to any gene: 6. From germline, CDR1 is SGDLS and CDR2 YYNGEE. The CDR3 DNA is TGTGCCAGCAGCTTTGGGGGGGGAGCCTACGAGCAGTACTTC. Residues: CASSFGGGAYEQYF.

The chain couples TRBV21-1 to TRBJ2-7; the table calls TRBD1, which could not be checked here. TRBV21-1 is shown as a pseudogene. The CDR3 consists of 13 residues. Here the CDR3 reads CASSTGQGYEQYF. In DNA form, the CDR3 reads TGTGCCAGCAGCACGGGACAGGGGTACGAGCAGTACTTC.

The rearrangement links TRBV3-1 (or the pseudogene TRBV3-2) to TRBJ1-1, with unresolved D. With 6 bases removed from V and 1 base from J, the gap between germline ends came to 9 bases. This CDR3 region has 13 residues. Looked up from germline, CDR1 is LGHDT and CDR2 is YNNKEL (reference sequence). DNA for the CDR3: TGTGCCAGCAGAACGACACAGAACACTGAAGCTTTCTTT. Amino acids: CASRTTQNTEAFF.

The gene calls are TRBV10-1 and TRBJ1-1; 8 bases match TRBD1. This CDR3 region has 14 residues. Looked up from germline, CDR1 is WNHNN and CDR2 is SYGVQD (reference sequence). J gave up 6 bases and V 2 bases, and 5 bases lay outside the gene matches. CDR3 nucleotide sequence: TGCGCCAGCAGTGAGGGGACAGGTCCGTCTGAAGCTTTCTTT. Its protein is CASSEGTGPSEAFF.

The rearrangement uses TRBV5-1 and TRBJ2-2; perhaps TRBD1 as D (5 bases). Germline CDR1 is SGHRS and CDR2 is YFSETQ. V dropped 0 bases and J dropped 4 bases, with 7 bases sitting between them. The CDR3 contains 14 residues. DNA for the CDR3: TGCGCCAGCAGCTTGGTGCAGGGCACCGGGGAGCTGTTTTTT. Amino acid sequence: CASSLVQGTGELFF.

The V gene is TRBV15, the J gene TRBJ1-5, with D uncertain. Trimming stripped 0 bases from V and 2 bases from J, with 11 bases between. Germline V gene lookup returns CDR1 LNHNV and CDR2 YYDKDF (reference sequence). The CDR3 covers 16 residues. CDR3 protein: CATSRDRAGGNQPQHF. Here the CDR3 DNA reads TGTGCCACCAGCAGAGATAGGGCCGGGGGCAATCAGCCCCAGCATTTT.

This clone was detected once. J is TRBJ2-3 and V is TRBV5-1; 9 bases align to TRBD1. V lost 3 bases, J lost 4 bases, and 3 bases stayed unmatched. The CDR3 length is 14 residues. Germline V lookup: CDR1 SGHRS, CDR2 YFSETQ. CDR3 sequence reads: CASSSGQGSDTQYF. Here the CDR3 DNA reads TGCGCCAGCAGCTCGGGACAGGGTTCAGATACGCAGTATTTT.

This clone was seen only once. The CDR3 bases are TGTGCCATCAGTGCCCCTAGCGGGAGCACAGATACGCAGTATTTT. Protein: CAISAPSGSTDTQYF. This chain uses TRBV10-3 with TRBJ2-3; 8 bases line up with TRBD2. Germline V gene sequence: CDR1 ENHRY, CDR2 SYGVKD. The CDR3 has 15 amino acids. V shed 4 bases and J 0 bases; nucleotides not matched to a gene: 3.

The rearrangement links TRBV28 to TRBJ1-1; 8 bases line up with TRBD1. The length of the CDR3 is 15 residues. Germline CDR1 is MDHEN and CDR2 is SYDVKM. V trimming: 2 bases; J trimming: 4 bases; junction bases outside the gene matches: 6. The chain's CDR3 is CASSLVTGGGTEAFF. Written as DNA, the CDR3 is TGTGCCAGCAGTTTAGTTACAGGGGGGGGCACTGAAGCTTTCTTT. Looking up the rest from reference TRBV28 and TRBJ1-1 gives the full variable domain: DVKVTQSSRYLVKRTGEKVFLECVQDMDHENMFWYRQDPGLGLRLIYFSYDVKMKEKGDIPEGYSVSREKKERFSLILESASTNQTSMYLCASSLVTGGGTEAFFGQGTRLTVV.

The chain carries TRBV7-6 and TRBJ1-2; 8 nucleotides align to TRBD1. Germline V gene data show CDR1 as SGHVS and CDR2 as FNYEAQ. J gave up 4 bases and V 5 bases, and 6 bases lay outside the gene matches. The CDR3 has 14 amino acids. This CDR3 is CASSIGQGGYGYTF. CDR3 bases: TGTGCCAGCAGCATCGGACAGGGTGGCTATGGCTACACCTTC. The full variable domain, its missing parts supplied by reference TRBV7-6 and TRBJ1-2, is GAGVSQSPRYKVTKRGQDVALRCDPISGHVSLYWYRQALGQGPEFLTYFNYEAQQDKSGLPNDRFSAERPEGSISTLTIQRTEQRDSAMYRCASSIGQGGYGYTFGSGTRLTVV.

The chain is built from TRBV5-1 and TRBJ2-7; possible D gene TRBD2, 7 bases. The CDR3 is 19 residues long. Germline values: CDR1 SGHRS, CDR2 YFSETQ. Trimming left V 0 bases short and J 1 base short, with 23 bases between. CDR3 in amino acids: CASSLGLRAGAFVSYEQYF. Written as DNA, the CDR3 is TGCGCCAGCAGCTTGGGACTTCGGGCGGGGGCATTTGTGTCCTACGAGCAGTACTTC.

This rearrangement joins TRBV21-1 to TRBJ2-2; the tabulated D call, TRBD2, remains unverified against the DNA. TRBV21-1 is a listed pseudogene. The CDR3 has 11 residues. CDR3 nucleotides: TGTGCCAGCATTCGTACCGGGGAGCTGTTTTTT. Encoded protein: CASIRTGELFF.